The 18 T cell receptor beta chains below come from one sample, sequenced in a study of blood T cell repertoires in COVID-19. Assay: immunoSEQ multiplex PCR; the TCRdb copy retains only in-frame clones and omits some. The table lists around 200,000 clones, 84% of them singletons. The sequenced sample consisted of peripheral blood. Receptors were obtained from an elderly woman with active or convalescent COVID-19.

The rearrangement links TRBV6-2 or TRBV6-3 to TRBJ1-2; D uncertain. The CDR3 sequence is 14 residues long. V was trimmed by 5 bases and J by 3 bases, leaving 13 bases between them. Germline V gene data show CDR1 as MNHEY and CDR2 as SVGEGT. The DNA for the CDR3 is TGTGCCAGCAGTCCGAGGACGGGAGACTATGGCTACACCTTC. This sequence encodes CASSPRTGDYGYTF.

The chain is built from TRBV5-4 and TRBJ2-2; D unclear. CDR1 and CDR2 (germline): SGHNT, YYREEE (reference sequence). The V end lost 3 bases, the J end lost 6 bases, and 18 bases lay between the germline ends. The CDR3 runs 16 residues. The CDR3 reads CASSSPRPSESGELFF. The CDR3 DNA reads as TGTGCCAGCAGCTCACCCCGCCCTTCCGAGTCCGGGGAGCTGTTTTTT. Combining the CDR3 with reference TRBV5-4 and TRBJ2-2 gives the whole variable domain ETGVTQSPTHLIKTRGQQVTLRCSSQSGHNTVSWYQQALGQGPQFIFQYYREEENGRGNFPPRFSGLQFPNYSSELNVNALELDDSALYLCASSSPRPSESGELFFGEGSRLTVL.

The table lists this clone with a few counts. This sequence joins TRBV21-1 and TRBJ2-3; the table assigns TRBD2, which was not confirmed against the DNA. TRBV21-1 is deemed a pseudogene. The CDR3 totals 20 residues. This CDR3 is CASSNGGRGCSDQVPDTQYF. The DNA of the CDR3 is TGTGCCAGCAGCAATGGCGGGCGGGGCTGCTCAGATCAGGTCCCAGATACGCAGTATTTT.

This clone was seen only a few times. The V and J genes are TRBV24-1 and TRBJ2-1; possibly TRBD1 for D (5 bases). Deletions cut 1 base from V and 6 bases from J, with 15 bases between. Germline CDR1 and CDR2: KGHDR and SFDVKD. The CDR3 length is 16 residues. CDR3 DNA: TGTGCCACCAGTGATTTCAGTAGGGGTATCGGCAATGAGCAGTTCTTC. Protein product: CATSDFSRGIGNEQFF.

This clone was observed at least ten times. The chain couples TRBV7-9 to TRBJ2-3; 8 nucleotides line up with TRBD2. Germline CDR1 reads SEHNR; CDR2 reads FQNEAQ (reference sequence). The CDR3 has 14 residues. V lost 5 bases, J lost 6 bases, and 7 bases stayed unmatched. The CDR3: CASSPRTSPDTQYF. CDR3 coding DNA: TGTGCCAGCAGCCCCAGGACTAGCCCGGATACGCAGTATTTT.

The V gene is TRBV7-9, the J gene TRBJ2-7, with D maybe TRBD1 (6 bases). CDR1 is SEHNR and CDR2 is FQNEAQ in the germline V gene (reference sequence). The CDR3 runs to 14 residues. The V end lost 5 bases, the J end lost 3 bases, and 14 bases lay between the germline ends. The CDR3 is CASSILGADYEQYF. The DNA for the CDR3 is TGTGCCAGCAGCATCTTGGGGGCGGACTACGAGCAGTACTTC. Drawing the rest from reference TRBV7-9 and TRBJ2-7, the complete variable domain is DTGVSQNPRHKITKRGQNVTFRCDPISEHNRLYWYRQTLGQGPEFLTYFQNEAQLEKSRLLSDRFSAERPKGSFSTLEIQRTEQGDSAMYLCASSILGADYEQYFGPGTRLTVT.

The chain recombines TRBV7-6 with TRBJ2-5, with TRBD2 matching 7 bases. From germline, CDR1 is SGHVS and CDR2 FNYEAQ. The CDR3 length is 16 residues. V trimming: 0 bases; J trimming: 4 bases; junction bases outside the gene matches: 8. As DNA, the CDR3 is TGTGCCAGCAGCTTAGCGTTTGCGGGAGACGGAGAGACCCAGTACTTC. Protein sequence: CASSLAFAGDGETQYF. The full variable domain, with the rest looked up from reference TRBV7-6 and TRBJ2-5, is GAGVSQSPRYKVTKRGQDVALRCDPISGHVSLYWYRQALGQGPEFLTYFNYEAQQDKSGLPNDRFSAERPEGSISTLTIQRTEQRDSAMYRCASSLAFAGDGETQYFGPGTRLLVL.

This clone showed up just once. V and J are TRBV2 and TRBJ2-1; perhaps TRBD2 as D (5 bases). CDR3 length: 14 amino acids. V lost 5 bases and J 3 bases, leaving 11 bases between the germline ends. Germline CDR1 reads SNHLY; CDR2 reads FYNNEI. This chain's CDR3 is CASSPSRGYNEQFF. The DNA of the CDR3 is TGTGCCAGCAGTCCATCTCGGGGCTACAATGAGCAGTTCTTC.

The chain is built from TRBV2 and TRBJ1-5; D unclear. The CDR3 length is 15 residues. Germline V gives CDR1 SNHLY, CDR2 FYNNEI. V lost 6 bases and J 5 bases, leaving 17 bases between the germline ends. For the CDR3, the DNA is TGTGCCAGCAGCCAGGATTTTTCTCCATATCAGCCCCAGCATTTT. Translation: CASSQDFSPYQPQHF.

CDR3 amino acids: CASRQGFNTEAFF. CDR3 coding DNA: TGTGCCAGCAGACAGGGTTTTAACACTGAAGCTTTCTTT. The genes are TRBV12-3 or TRBV12-4 and TRBJ1-1; tentatively, D is TRBD1 (6 bases). V shed 6 bases and J shed 2 bases, with 10 bases lying between them. This CDR3 has 13 residues.

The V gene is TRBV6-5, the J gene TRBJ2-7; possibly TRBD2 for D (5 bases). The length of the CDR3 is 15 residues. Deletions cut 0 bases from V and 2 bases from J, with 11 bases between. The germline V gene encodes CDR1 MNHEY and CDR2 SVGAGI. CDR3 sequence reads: CASSYSSAGTYEQYF. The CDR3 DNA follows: TGTGCCAGCAGTTACTCGAGTGCCGGGACCTACGAGCAGTACTTC.

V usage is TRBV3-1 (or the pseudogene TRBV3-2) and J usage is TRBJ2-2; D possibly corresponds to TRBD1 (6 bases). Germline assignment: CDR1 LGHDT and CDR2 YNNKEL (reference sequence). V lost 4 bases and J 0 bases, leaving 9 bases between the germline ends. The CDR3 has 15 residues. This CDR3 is CASSPRDTNTGELFF. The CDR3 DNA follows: TGTGCCAGCAGCCCCCGGGACACGAACACCGGGGAGCTGTTTTTT.

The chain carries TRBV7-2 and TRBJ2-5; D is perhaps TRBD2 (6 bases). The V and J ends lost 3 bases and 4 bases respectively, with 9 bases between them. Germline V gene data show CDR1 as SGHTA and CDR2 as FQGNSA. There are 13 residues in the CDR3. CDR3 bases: TGTGCCAGCAGCTTTTGGGAGGTAGAGACCCAGTACTTC. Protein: CASSFWEVETQYF.

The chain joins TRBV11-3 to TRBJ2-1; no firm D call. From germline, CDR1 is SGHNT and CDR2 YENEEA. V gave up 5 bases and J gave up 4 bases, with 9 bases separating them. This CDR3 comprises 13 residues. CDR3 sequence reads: CASSQESYNEQFF. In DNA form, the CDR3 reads TGTGCCAGCAGCCAGGAAAGTTACAATGAGCAGTTCTTC.

CDR3 amino acids: CASSLDGGGISYEQYF. The CDR3 DNA sequence: TGTGCCAGCAGCTTGGACGGCGGGGGGATCTCCTACGAGCAGTACTTC. The chain uses TRBV5-4 and TRBJ2-7; 8 bases are shared with TRBD2. CDR1 and CDR2 (germline): SGHNT, YYREEE (reference sequence). The V segment lost 0 bases and the J segment 0 bases; nucleotides outside the gene matches: 5. The CDR3 is 16 amino acids.

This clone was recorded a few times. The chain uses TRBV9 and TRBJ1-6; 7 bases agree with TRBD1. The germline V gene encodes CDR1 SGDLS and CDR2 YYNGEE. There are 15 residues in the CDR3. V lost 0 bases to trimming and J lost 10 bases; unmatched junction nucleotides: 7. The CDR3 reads CASSVEEGARSPLHF. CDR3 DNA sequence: TGTGCCAGCAGCGTAGAGGAGGGGGCACGGTCACCCCTCCACTTT. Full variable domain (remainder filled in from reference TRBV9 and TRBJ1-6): DSGVTQTPKHLITATGQRVTLRCSPRSGDLSVYWYQQSLDQGLQFLIQYYNGEERAKGNILERFSAQQFPDLHSELNLSSLELGDSALYFCASSVEEGARSPLHFGNGTRLTVT.

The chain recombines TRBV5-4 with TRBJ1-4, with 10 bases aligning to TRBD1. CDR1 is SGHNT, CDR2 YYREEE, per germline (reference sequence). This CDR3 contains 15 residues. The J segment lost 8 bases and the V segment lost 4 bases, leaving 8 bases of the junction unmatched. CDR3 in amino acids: CASSAATGGVEKLFF. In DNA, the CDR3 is TGTGCCAGCAGCGCCGCGACAGGGGGCGTAGAAAAACTGTTTTTT.

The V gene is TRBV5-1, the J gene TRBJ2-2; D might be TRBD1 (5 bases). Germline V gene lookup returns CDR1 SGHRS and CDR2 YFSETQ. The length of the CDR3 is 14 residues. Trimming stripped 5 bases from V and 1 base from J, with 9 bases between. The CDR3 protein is CASRGEGNTGELFF. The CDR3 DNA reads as TGCGCCAGCAGAGGGGAAGGGAACACCGGGGAGCTGTTTTTT.